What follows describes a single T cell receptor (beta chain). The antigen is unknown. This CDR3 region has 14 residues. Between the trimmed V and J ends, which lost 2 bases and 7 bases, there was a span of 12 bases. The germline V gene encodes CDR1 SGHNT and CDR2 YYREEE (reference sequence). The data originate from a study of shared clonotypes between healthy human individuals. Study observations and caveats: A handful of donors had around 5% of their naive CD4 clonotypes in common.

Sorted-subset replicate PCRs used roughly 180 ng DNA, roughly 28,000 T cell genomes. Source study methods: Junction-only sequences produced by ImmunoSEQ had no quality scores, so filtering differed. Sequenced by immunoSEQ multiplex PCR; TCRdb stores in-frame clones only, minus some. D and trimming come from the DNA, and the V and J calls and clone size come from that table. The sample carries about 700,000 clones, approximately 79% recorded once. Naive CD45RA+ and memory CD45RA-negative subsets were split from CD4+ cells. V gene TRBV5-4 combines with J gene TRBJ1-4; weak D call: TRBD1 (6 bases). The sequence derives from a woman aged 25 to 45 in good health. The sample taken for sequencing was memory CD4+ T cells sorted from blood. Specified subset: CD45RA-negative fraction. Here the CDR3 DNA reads TGTGCCAGCAGCTTAGGCCGGGGGGCTGAAAAACTGTTTTTT. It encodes CASSLGRGAEKLFF. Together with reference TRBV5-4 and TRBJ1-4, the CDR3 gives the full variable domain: ETGVTQSPTHLIKTRGQQVTLRCSSQSGHNTVSWYQQALGQGPQFIFQYYREEENGRGNFPPRFSGLQFPNYSSELNVNALELDDSALYLCASSLGRGAEKLFFGSGTQLSVL.